One and the same sample provided the 21 T cell receptor beta chains below, sequenced in a study of PD-L1 blockade in urothelial cancer. Sequenced by immunoSEQ multiplex PCR; TCRdb stores in-frame clones only, minus some. The table shows approximately 83,000 clones, with less than 85% occurring only once. Time point in this sample: peripheral blood 6 weeks after treatment start. The starting material was PBMCs, obtained around atezolizumab (anti-PD-L1) treatment. These receptors were taken from a man aged 70-80 years with urothelial cancer.

The rearrangement joins TRBV9 to TRBJ1-2, with 7 bases lining up with TRBD1. CDR3 length: 14 residues. With 3 bases clipped from V and 4 bases from J, the junction kept 6 bases outside the gene matches. Germline CDR1 SGDLS, CDR2 YYNGEE. CDR3 nucleotide sequence: TGTGCCAGCAGCGCCGGACAGGTTGTCTATGGCTACACCTTC. Amino acid sequence: CASSAGQVVYGYTF.

The chain employs TRBV30 and TRBJ2-5; the D gene is possibly TRBD1 (5 bases). V was clipped by 0 bases and J by 5 bases, with 10 bases between them. The CDR3 extends over 13 amino acids. Germline loops: CDR1 GTSNPN, CDR2 SVGIG (reference sequence). CDR3 sequence: CAWSVQGAETQYF. The CDR3 bases are TGTGCCTGGAGTGTACAAGGGGCGGAGACCCAGTACTTC.

This clone showed up just a few times. The chain uses TRBV4-1 and TRBJ2-7, with 8 bases lining up with TRBD2. V lost 0 bases, J lost 5 bases, and 9 bases stayed unmatched. Germline assignment: CDR1 MGHRA and CDR2 YSYEKL. The CDR3 is 16 residues long. CDR3 DNA sequence: TGCGCCAGCAGCCAAGATCCCGGGACTAGGCCCCACGAGCAGTACTTC. Its translation: CASSQDPGTRPHEQYF.

The chain carries TRBV25-1 and TRBJ2-1; 10 nucleotides agree with TRBD1. J was trimmed by 8 bases and V by 4 bases; bases with no gene match: 8. Germline V gives CDR1 MGHDK, CDR2 SYGVNS. CDR3 length equals 15 residues. This CDR3 is CASSVDRGRWDEQFF. The CDR3 coding sequence is TGTGCCAGCAGTGTCGACAGGGGGCGATGGGATGAGCAGTTCTTC.

The V call is TRBV5-1, the J call TRBJ2-7, with TRBD2 matching 10 bases. Germline CDR1 SGHRS, CDR2 YFSETQ. After removal of 0 bases from V and 4 bases from J, the junction contained 7 bases not matched to a gene. The CDR3 totals 16 residues. The CDR3 DNA follows: TGCGCCAGCAGCTTGGTGGCTAGCGGGGGAGCTTACGAGCAGTACTTC. Translated: CASSLVASGGAYEQYF.

The rearrangement links TRBV11-1 to TRBJ2-3; tentative D call: TRBD2 (6 bases). This CDR3 comprises 16 residues. Germline CDR1 reads SGHAT; CDR2 reads FQDESV (reference sequence). Trimming removed 4 bases from V and 1 base from J, with 15 bases in between. This CDR3 reads CASSSNAASGTDTQYF. CDR3 sequence (DNA): TGTGCCAGCAGCTCCAATGCGGCTAGCGGCACAGATACGCAGTATTTT.

This clone has only one observation. The chain combines TRBV5-6 with TRBJ2-7; 10 bases are shared with TRBD2. CDR3 size: 14 residues. Germline CDR1 SGHDT, CDR2 YYEEEE. The V segment lost 4 bases and the J segment 7 bases; nucleotides outside the gene matches: 8. The CDR3 loop is CASSETSGSGEQYF. Written as DNA, the CDR3 is TGTGCCAGCAGCGAGACTAGCGGGTCGGGAGAGCAGTACTTC.

This clone was counted a few times. This same CDR3 is encoded by further DNA sequences in the sample. The chain uses TRBV19 and TRBJ2-2; the D is unclear. The CDR3 extends over 13 amino acids. Trimming shortened V by 6 bases and J by 3 bases, and 8 bases separated the two germline ends. Germline V gene data show CDR1 as LNHDA and CDR2 as SQIVND (reference sequence). For the CDR3, the DNA is TGTGCCAGTAGCCGCTCGGACACCGGGGAGCTGTTTTTT. Amino acids: CASSRSDTGELFF.

The chain joins TRBV6-4 to TRBJ1-1; TRBD1 aligns across 8 bases. CDR3 length equals 18 residues. Germline V lookup: CDR1 MRHNA, CDR2 SNTAGT. The V and J ends lost 0 bases and 0 bases, in that order; junction bases with no gene match: 9. In DNA, the CDR3 is TGTGCCAGCAGTGACTCGGTAAGGGGACAGGCGCTGAACACTGAAGCTTTCTTT. It translates to CASSDSVRGQALNTEAFF.

The chain combines TRBV6-6 with TRBJ1-1; D might be TRBD1 (6 bases). Trimming left V 2 bases short and J 4 bases short, with 17 bases between. This CDR3 region has 16 residues. Germline V CDR1 and CDR2: MNHNY, SVGAGI (reference sequence). CDR3 region: CASSYSQGRGTTEAFF. CDR3 DNA: TGTGCCAGCAGTTACAGTCAGGGGAGGGGGACCACTGAAGCTTTCTTT.

The genes are TRBV28 and TRBJ1-1; possibly TRBD1 for D (6 bases). The germline CDR1 and CDR2 sequences are MDHEN and SYDVKM. The CDR3 consists of 14 residues. Trimming left V 6 bases short and J 2 bases short, with 13 bases between. The CDR3 spells CASSWDKENTEAFF. In DNA, the CDR3 is TGTGCCAGCAGCTGGGACAAAGAAAACACTGAAGCTTTCTTT. Combining the CDR3 with reference TRBV28 and TRBJ1-1 gives the whole variable domain DVKVTQSSRYLVKRTGEKVFLECVQDMDHENMFWYRQDPGLGLRLIYFSYDVKMKEKGDIPEGYSVSREKKERFSLILESASTNQTSMYLCASSWDKENTEAFFGQGTRLTVV.

Only a few counts were recorded for this clone. This sequence joins TRBV2 and TRBJ2-1; D perhaps matches TRBD2 (6 bases). This CDR3 has 15 amino acids. Germline CDR1 reads SNHLY; CDR2 reads FYNNEI. Trimming shortened V by 7 bases and J by 0 bases, and 13 bases separated the two germline ends. CDR3 bases: TGTGCCAGCAACGGCGGGACGAGCTCCTACAATGAGCAGTTCTTC. It yields the protein CASNGGTSSYNEQFF.

The chain carries TRBV5-4 and TRBJ2-7; 12 bases fit TRBD2. The J segment lost 5 bases and the V segment lost 0 bases, leaving 3 bases of the junction unmatched. The CDR3 covers 15 residues. Per germline, CDR1 SGHNT and CDR2 YYREEE (reference sequence). The CDR3 reads CASSLGLAGEDEQYF. The CDR3 nucleotides are TGTGCCAGCAGCTTGGGACTAGCGGGAGAAGACGAGCAGTACTTC.

The chain couples TRBV6-6 to TRBJ2-1; 8 positions match TRBD2. The V gene end was trimmed by 2 bases and the J gene end by 9 bases; junction bases not matched to a gene: 12. The CDR3 totals 16 residues. CDR1 is MNHNY and CDR2 is SVGAGI in the germline V gene (reference sequence). This CDR3 reads CASSYQAGDPSGEQFF. CDR3 nucleotides: TGTGCCAGCAGTTACCAAGCGGGGGACCCATCGGGTGAGCAGTTCTTC.

CDR3 protein: CASSLTGGGSSYNEQFF. CDR3 DNA sequence: TGCGCCAGCAGCTTGACCGGGGGGGGGAGCTCCTACAATGAGCAGTTCTTC. V usage is TRBV5-1 and J usage is TRBJ2-1, with TRBD2 matching over 8 bases. The V segment lost 1 base and the J segment 0 bases; nucleotides outside the gene matches: 6. Looked up from germline, CDR1 is SGHRS and CDR2 is YFSETQ. The CDR3 loop spans 17 amino acids.

The chain has TRBV5-6 and TRBJ2-3; no clear D. The V end was cut by 0 bases, the J end by 2 bases, with 7 bases between. Germline V gene sequence: CDR1 SGHDT, CDR2 YYEEEE. The CDR3 runs 14 residues. This CDR3 reads CASSLGAHTDTQYF. DNA of the CDR3: TGTGCCAGCAGCTTGGGGGCTCACACAGATACGCAGTATTTT.

The chain couples TRBV19 to TRBJ1-5, with TRBD1 matching 7 bases. CDR1 and CDR2 from the germline V gene are LNHDA and SQIVND (reference sequence). Unmatched junction bases numbered 8, after V lost 4 bases and J lost 2 bases. CDR3 size: 16 residues. DNA of the CDR3: TGTGCCAGTAGTACCACCTCCACAGGGGGCAATCAGCCCCAGCATTTT. Its translation is CASSTTSTGGNQPQHF.

This chain joins TRBV6-5 and TRBJ2-1; 9 bases align to TRBD2. Germline CDR1 is MNHEY and CDR2 is SVGAGI. After removal of 8 bases from V and 3 bases from J, the junction contained 2 bases not matched to a gene. This CDR3 is built from 13 residues. The CDR3 spells CASRTSVYNEQFF. CDR3 nucleotide sequence: TGTGCCAGCCGGACTAGCGTCTACAATGAGCAGTTCTTC.

The DNA of the CDR3 is TGCGCCAGCAGCCAAGATCGAACCCCAGGCTCCTACGAGCAGTACTTC. Translating gives CASSQDRTPGSYEQYF. The chain couples TRBV4-1 to TRBJ2-7; D uncertain. Germline CDR1 reads MGHRA; CDR2 reads YSYEKL. The CDR3 runs 16 residues. Trimming stripped 0 bases from V and 0 bases from J, with 12 bases between.

The chain links TRBV18 to TRBJ2-1; D call uncertain. Germline loops: CDR1 KGHSH, CDR2 LQKENI. Trimming removed 6 bases at V and 4 bases at J, with 7 bases between. The CDR3 length is 12 residues. The CDR3 is CASSPLYNEQFF. CDR3 bases: TGTGCCAGCTCCCCATTATACAATGAGCAGTTCTTC.

The chain couples TRBV11-3 to TRBJ1-1; 9 bases agree with TRBD1. V lost 4 bases, J lost 4 bases, and 4 bases stayed unmatched. The CDR3 has 14 residues. Per germline, CDR1 SGHNT and CDR2 YENEEA. The CDR3 sequence: CASSSNRGPTEAFF. As DNA, the CDR3 is TGTGCCAGCAGCTCCAACAGGGGGCCCACTGAAGCTTTCTTT.